This T cell receptor beta chain was identified during a study of T cells in women clearing cervical HPV infection. The CDR3 is 20 amino acids. From germline, CDR1 is PRHDT and CDR2 FYEKMQ (reference sequence). V trimming: 5 bases; J trimming: 2 bases; junction bases outside the gene matches: 20. Profiling relied on immunoSEQ multiplex PCR, and the TCRdb table lists in-frame clones only, not all of them. There are 30,000 to 35,000 clones in the sample, with about 4.3% held by the top ten. Points on this clone: Read sequence stops 3 residues before the CDR3 end, and the germline J gene provides the missing end.

The source of this sequence is a woman between 18 and 70 years old with a cervical HPV16 infection that either progressed to CIN3+ or cleared (not recorded which). This chain links TRBV13 with TRBJ2-3; 9 positions agree with TRBD2. Sequencing input: blood buffy coat. The CDR3 region is CASSLASPGGGARLTDTQYF. CDR3 bases read: TGTGCCAGCAGCCTGGCCAGTCCCGGCGGGGGGGCCCGGCTCACAGATACG.